A selection of T cell receptor beta chains follows, all from one sample in a study of neoadjuvant anti-PD-1 for oral cavity cancer. TCRdb keeps only in-frame clones here, not all; method: immunoSEQ multiplex PCR. The table lists roughly 13,000 clones, around three quarters of them singletons. The sample was PBMCs, taken before nivolumab (anti-PD-1) treatment. These receptors were obtained from a person between 40 and 85 years old with oral cavity squamous cell carcinoma. The CDR3 runs from the conserved cysteine through the conserved F or W. The D gene is left open where the match is weak. The size entry is marked missing in some rows and otherwise reads once, few, many or a size class.

j_call | cdr3_length | d_call | v_call | clone_size | cdr3_nt | cdr3_aa
TRBJ2-2 | 16 | NA | TRBV2 | NA | TGTGCCAGCAGTGATTTTTCCAGGGCGCACACCGGGGAGCTGTTTTTT | CASSDFSRAHTGELFF
TRBJ2-3 | 14 | NA | TRBV6-1 | once | TGTGCCAGCAGTGGGAGGACCCAGGGAGATACGCAGTATTTT | CASSGRTQGDTQYF
TRBJ1-1 | 17 | TRBD1 | TRBV27 | few | TGTGCCAGCAAGGGGACAGGGGGCCGGACGCTCCAAAATGAAGCTTTCTTT | CASKGTGGRTLQNEAFF
TRBJ1-1 | 13 | NA | TRBV15 | NA | TGTGCCACCAGCACCCAGGTGAACACTGAAGCTTTCTTT | CATSTQVNTEAFF
TRBJ2-6 | 17 | NA | TRBV21-1 | once | TGTGCCAGCAGCAAAGAGGCAGGGACGTGCGGGGCCAACGTCCTGACTTTC | CASSKEAGTCGANVLTF
TRBJ2-3 | 22 | TRBD1 | TRBV27 | NA | TGTGCCAGCAGTTTACGCTCCATCCTCCGGGACAGGGTGTGGGCCGTCCCAGATACGCAGTATTTT | CASSLRSILRDRVWAVPDTQYF
TRBJ1-2 | 13 | NA | TRBV28 | NA | TGTGCCAGCAGTGGACAGCTCAACTATGGCTACACCTTC | CASSGQLNYGYTF
TRBJ1-2 | 15 | TRBD1 | TRBV7-8 | NA | TGTGCCAGCAGCTTAGGAACAGGGGCGCCGGAGGGCTACACCTTC | CASSLGTGAPEGYTF
TRBJ2-1 | 12 | NA | TRBV28 | NA | TGTGCCAGCAGTTTCCCGGCTCAGGGGCAGTTCTTC | CASSFPAQGQFF
TRBJ2-3 | 13 | NA | TRBV6-5 | once | TGTGCCAGCAGCCCGACCGGGGAGCATACGCAGTATTTT | CASSPTGEHTQYF
TRBJ1-3 | 15 | NA | TRBV18 | few | TGTGCCAGCTCACCAAGGACAAGCTCTGGAAACACCATATATTTT | CASSPRTSSGNTIYF
TRBJ2-1 | 16 | NA | TRBV27 | NA | TGTGCCAGCAGTTTACGAGTAGCGGAGGAACGGAATGAGCAGTTCTTC | CASSLRVAEERNEQFF
TRBJ1-5 | 18 | NA | TRBV10-1 | few | TGCGCCAGCAGGAAGGGGAGGGAGAGAACTATTAGCAATCAGCCCCAGCATTTT | CASRKGRERTISNQPQHF
TRBJ2-7 | 13 | NA | TRBV28 | NA | TGTGCCAGCAGTTTCCGGGGACGGAATTTGAAGTACTTC | CASSFRGRNLKYF
TRBJ1-2 | 13 | NA | TRBV6-6 | NA | TGTGCCAGCAGGGAGATAGCTAACTATGGCTACACCTTC | CASREIANYGYTF
TRBJ2-1 | 15 | TRBD2 | TRBV7-3 | NA | TGTGCCAGCAGCTTTAAAGCGGGAGTGGGCAATGAGCAGTTCTTC | CASSFKAGVGNEQFF
TRBJ2-1 | 16 | NA | TRBV5-4 | NA | TGTGCCAGCAGCTTGGAAGTGGGAGCCTCCTACAATGAGCAGTTCTTC | CASSLEVGASYNEQFF